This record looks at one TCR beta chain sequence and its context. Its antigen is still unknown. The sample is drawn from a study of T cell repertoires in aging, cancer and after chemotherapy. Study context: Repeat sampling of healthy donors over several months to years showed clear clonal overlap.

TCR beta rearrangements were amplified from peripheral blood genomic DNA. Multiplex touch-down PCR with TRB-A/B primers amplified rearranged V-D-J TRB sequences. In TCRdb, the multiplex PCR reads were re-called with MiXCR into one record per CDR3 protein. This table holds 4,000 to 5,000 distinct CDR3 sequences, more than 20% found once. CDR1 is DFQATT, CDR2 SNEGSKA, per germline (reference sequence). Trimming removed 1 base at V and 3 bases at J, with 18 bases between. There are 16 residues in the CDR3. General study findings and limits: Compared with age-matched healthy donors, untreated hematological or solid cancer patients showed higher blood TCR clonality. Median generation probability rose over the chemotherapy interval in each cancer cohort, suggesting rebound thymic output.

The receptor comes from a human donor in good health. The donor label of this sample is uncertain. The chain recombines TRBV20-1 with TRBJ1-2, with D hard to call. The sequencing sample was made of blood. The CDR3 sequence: CSARARFLHVDYGYTF. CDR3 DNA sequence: TGCAGTGCTAGAGCGCGGTTTTTACATGTTGACTATGGCTACACCTTC.